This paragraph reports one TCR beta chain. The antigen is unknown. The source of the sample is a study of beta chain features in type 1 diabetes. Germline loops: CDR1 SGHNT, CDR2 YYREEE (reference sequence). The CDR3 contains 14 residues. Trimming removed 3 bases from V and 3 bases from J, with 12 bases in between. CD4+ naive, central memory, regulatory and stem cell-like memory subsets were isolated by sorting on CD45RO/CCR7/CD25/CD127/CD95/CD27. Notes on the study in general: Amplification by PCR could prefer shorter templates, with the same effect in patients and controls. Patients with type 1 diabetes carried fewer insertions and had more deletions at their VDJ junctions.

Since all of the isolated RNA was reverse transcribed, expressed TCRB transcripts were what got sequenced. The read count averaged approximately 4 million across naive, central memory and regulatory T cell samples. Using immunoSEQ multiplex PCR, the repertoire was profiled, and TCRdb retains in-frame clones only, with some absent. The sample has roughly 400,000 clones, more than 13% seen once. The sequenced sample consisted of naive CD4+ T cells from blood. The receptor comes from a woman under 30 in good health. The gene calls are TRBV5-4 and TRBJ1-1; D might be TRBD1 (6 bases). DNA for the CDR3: TGTGCCAGCAGCTCCGGGACATTACACACTGAAGCTTTCTTT. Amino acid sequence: CASSSGTLHTEAFF.